Listed here are 5 T cell receptor beta chains from one sample, sequenced in a study of CXCR3-negative and CXCR3-positive naive CD8 T cells (dated by TCRdb to the late 2010s). Sequencing instrument: NextSeq 550. The Human TCR Profiling Kit (MiLaboratory) was used to make UMI-labeled 5' RACE TRB cDNA libraries. TCRdb reprocessed the raw reads; every CDR3 protein sequence is a single record, and DNA is not supplied. This sample's clone table shows roughly 48,000 distinct CDR3 sequences. The ten largest clones add up to over 14% of the sample. Sequencing was carried out using memory CD8+ T cells from blood. The label giving this sample's cell subset or site can be read as: conventional CD8+ memory T cells (TMEM), sorted as controls. These receptors all come from a human donor in good health. Some clones in this sample may be carry-over from other donors' samples.

This chain links TRBV4-3 with TRBJ2-7; TCRdb lists TRBD1, though no DNA is available to test this call. CDR3 size: 15 residues. Germline CDR1 and CDR2: LGHNA and YSLEER. The CDR3 loop is CASSQDLLPWDEQYF.

V gene TRBV5-5 combines with J gene TRBJ2-1. CDR1 and CDR2 from the germline V gene are SGHKS and YYEKEE (reference sequence). The CDR3 length is 12 residues. CDR3 in amino acids: CASSLILGEQFF.

This chain uses TRBV15 with TRBJ2-1; the TCRdb D gene call, TRBD2, has no DNA to confirm it. This CDR3 is built from 14 residues. CDR1 LNHNV and CDR2 YYDKDF come from the germline V gene (reference sequence). The CDR3 is CATSVGRAYNEQFF.

The chain combines TRBV12-5 with TRBJ2-1. The CDR3 is 15 amino acids. Germline CDR1 LGHNT, CDR2 FRNRAP. CDR3 region: CASGQLGLTANEQFF. Looking up the rest from reference TRBV12-5 and TRBJ2-1 gives the full variable domain: DARVTQTPRHKVTEMGQEVTMRCQPILGHNTVFWYRQTMMQGLELLAYFRNRAPLDDSGMPKDRFSAEMPDATLATLKIQPSEPRDSAVYFCASGQLGLTANEQFFGPGTRLTVL.

The genes are TRBV6-1 and TRBJ2-3; the D gene TCRdb calls, TRBD2, cannot be checked with no DNA. Germline values: CDR1 MNHNS, CDR2 SASEGT. CDR3 size: 15 residues. Here the CDR3 reads CASSTLRTPTDTQYF.